This T cell receptor beta chain is drawn from a study of OX40 agonist ivuxolimab in advanced cancers. Study-wide context: While on treatment, patients had intravenous ivuxolimab at 0.01 to 10 mg/kg every 2 weeks. Study observations and caveats: At doses 0.1 to 3.0 mg/kg, CD4+ and CD8+ clones expanded.

Prior autoimmune disease or systemic immunosuppression barred patients. Peripheral blood came from all dose cohorts at three timepoints. The assay was immunoSEQ multiplex PCR, and TCRdb's table has in-frame clones only and misses some. The sample gives fewer than 85,000 clones, 89% of which show up once; approximately 2.4% is in the top ten. The ends were cut back, 8 bases at V and 6 bases at J, with 22 bases in the middle. This CDR3 has 15 residues. Germline values: CDR1 SNHLY, CDR2 FYNNEI. Concerning this clone itself: What it binds is unknown.

The sequencing used CD4+ or CD8+ T cells sorted from blood, collected in a trial of the OX40 agonist ivuxolimab. The V gene is TRBV2, the J gene TRBJ1-2; a possible D gene is TRBD1 (5 bases). The source is an adult with an advanced solid tumor such as melanoma, head and neck, liver or kidney cancer. CDR3 protein: CASYLGMEGRNGYTF. The CDR3 nucleotides are TGTGCCAGCTACCTCGGGATGGAGGGGAGGAATGGCTACACCTTC.